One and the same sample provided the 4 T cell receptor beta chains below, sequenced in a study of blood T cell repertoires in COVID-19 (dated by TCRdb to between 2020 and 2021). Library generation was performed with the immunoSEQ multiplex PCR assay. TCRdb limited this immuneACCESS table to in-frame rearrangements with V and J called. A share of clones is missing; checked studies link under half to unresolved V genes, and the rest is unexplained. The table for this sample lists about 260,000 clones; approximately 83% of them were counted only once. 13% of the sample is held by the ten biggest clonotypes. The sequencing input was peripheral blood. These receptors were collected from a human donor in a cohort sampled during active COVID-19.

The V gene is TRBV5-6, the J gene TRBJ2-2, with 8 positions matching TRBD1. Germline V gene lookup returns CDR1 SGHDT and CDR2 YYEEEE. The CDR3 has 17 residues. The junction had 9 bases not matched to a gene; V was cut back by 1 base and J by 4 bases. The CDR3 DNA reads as TGTGCCAGCAGCTTGACAGGGGGGCTTCTCGGCACCGGGGAGCTGTTTTTT. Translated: CASSLTGGLLGTGELFF.

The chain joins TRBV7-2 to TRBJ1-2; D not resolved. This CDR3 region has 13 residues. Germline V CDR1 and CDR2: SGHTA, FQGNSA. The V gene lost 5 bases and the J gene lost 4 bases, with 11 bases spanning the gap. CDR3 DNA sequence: TGTGCCAGCAGCGCTGACATGTCCTATGGCTACACCTTC. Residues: CASSADMSYGYTF.

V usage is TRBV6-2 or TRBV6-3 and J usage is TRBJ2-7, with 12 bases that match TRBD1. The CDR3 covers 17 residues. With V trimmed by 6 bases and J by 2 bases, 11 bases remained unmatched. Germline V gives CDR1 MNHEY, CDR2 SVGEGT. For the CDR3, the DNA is TGTGCCAGCAGCGTCACGGGACAGGGGGCGAGAGCCTACGAGCAGTACTTC. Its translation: CASSVTGQGARAYEQYF.

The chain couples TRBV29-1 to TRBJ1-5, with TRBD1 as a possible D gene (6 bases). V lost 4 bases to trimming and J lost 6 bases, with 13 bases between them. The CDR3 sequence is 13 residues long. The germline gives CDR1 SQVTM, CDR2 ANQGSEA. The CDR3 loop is CSVGGGPGQPQHF. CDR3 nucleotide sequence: TGCAGCGTTGGGGGGGGGCCGGGTCAGCCCCAGCATTTT.